A single sample gave rise to the 16 T cell receptor beta chains below, sequenced in a study of CD8 T cells in ankylosing spondylitis (TCRdb year 2017). Receptors were amplified or captured by 5' RACE. TCRdb records Illumina HiSeq 2500 as the sequencer. Using fastp at Q25 and MiXCR, TCRdb reprocessed the public reads and kept productive beta chains. Every entry covers one CDR3 protein and lists the most common genes and DNA from its rows. The sample table holds 230,000 or so distinct CDR3 sequences, of which roughly a quarter were seen once. The ten top clones hold more than 0.6% of the sample. Input material: blood, either unsorted or a sorted T cell fraction (not recorded which). The receptors were sampled from a male donor with ankylosing spondylitis or in good health (not recorded which).

This clonotype was seen once. Given a much more abundant clone one base away, this may be a read error. V gene TRBV27 combines with J gene TRBJ2-7, with 7 nucleotides matching TRBD2. CDR3 length equals 13 residues. Unmatched junction bases numbered 5, after V lost 5 bases and J lost 4 bases. Germline loops: CDR1 MNHEY, CDR2 SMNVEV (reference sequence). The CDR3 spells CASSTHGGYEQYF. Written as DNA, the CDR3 is TGTGCCAGCAGTACCCACGGGGGGTACGAGCAGTACTTC.

V is TRBV20-1 and J is TRBJ2-3; perhaps TRBD1 as D (5 bases). CDR3 size: 13 residues. Germline lookup yields CDR1 DFQATT and CDR2 SNEGSKA (reference sequence). The V and J ends lost 6 bases and 2 bases respectively, with 12 bases between them. Written as DNA, the CDR3 is TGCAGTGCCCCAGACAGTACCACAGATACGCAGTATTTT. This gives the protein CSAPDSTTDTQYF.

This clonotype appeared a few times. J is TRBJ2-5 and V is TRBV10-3, with 9 bases matching TRBD1. The length of the CDR3 is 15 residues. Germline CDR1 ENHRY, CDR2 SYGVKD. J gave up 3 bases and V 2 bases, and 4 bases lay outside the gene matches. The CDR3 DNA reads TGTGCCATCAGTGAGCCGGGACAGGGCGAAGAGACCCAGTACTTC. Its protein is CAISEPGQGEETQYF.

The rearrangement links TRBV4-1 to TRBJ2-3; D remains ambiguous. Germline lookup yields CDR1 MGHRA and CDR2 YSYEKL. Trimming removed 0 bases from V and 3 bases from J, with 10 bases in between. This CDR3 region has 15 residues. The CDR3 sequence is CASSQELSRTDTQYF. The CDR3, as DNA: TGCGCCAGCAGCCAAGAATTGTCGAGGACAGATACGCAGTATTTT.

The V and J genes are TRBV6-1 and TRBJ2-7; a possible D gene is TRBD1 (5 bases). V was clipped by 6 bases and J by 2 bases, with 14 bases between them. This CDR3 spans 14 amino acids. Germline-derived CDR1 and CDR2 are MNHNS and SASEGT. In DNA form, the CDR3 reads TGTGCCAGCAGCCAGGGCCTGGGGCCCTACGAGCAGTACTTC. Translating gives CASSQGLGPYEQYF.

This clonotype was detected ten times or more. The chain uses TRBV6-1 and TRBJ1-6, with 7 bases lining up with TRBD1. Germline CDR1 reads MNHNS; CDR2 reads SASEGT. The CDR3 runs 18 residues. After removal of 7 bases from V and 7 bases from J, the junction contained 19 bases not matched to a gene. In nucleotides, the CDR3 is TGTGCCAGCACCGAAGGGGGTTGGACAGGCTTAGAGAATTCACCCCTCCACTTT. It is translated as CASTEGGWTGLENSPLHF.

Many counts were recorded for this clonotype. The chain carries TRBV20-1 and TRBJ1-5; TRBD1 aligns across 8 bases. The CDR3 has 14 residues. Per the germline V gene, CDR1 is DFQATT and CDR2 is SNEGSKA (reference sequence). Losses at the gene ends were 6 bases for V and 5 bases for J; bases not matched to a gene: 9. The CDR3 sequence: CSADDRGTDQPQHF. In DNA form, the CDR3 reads TGCAGTGCCGATGACAGGGGAACCGATCAGCCCCAGCATTTT.

CDR3 loop: CASSPRTSGVHEQFF. DNA of the CDR3: TGTGCCAGCAGTCCCCGGACTAGCGGGGTACATGAGCAGTTCTTC. This chain connects TRBV12-3 or TRBV12-4 to TRBJ2-1; TRBD2 matches at 12 bases. The CDR3 contains 15 residues. The V gene end was trimmed by 5 bases and the J gene end by 8 bases; junction bases not matched to a gene: 7.

The chain combines TRBV20-1 with TRBJ2-7; 13 bases match TRBD2. The CDR3 has 16 amino acids. Looked up from germline, CDR1 is DFQATT and CDR2 is SNEGSKA (reference sequence). Trimming cost V 3 bases and J 2 bases; bases outside gene matches: 7. The DNA for the CDR3 is TGCAGTGCTAGTGATACTAGCGGGGGGGTACCCTACGAGCAGTACTTC. Its protein product is CSASDTSGGVPYEQYF.

This clonotype was seen a single time. This chain joins TRBV12-1 and TRBJ2-6; the table's D gene call, TRBD1, was not cross checked with the DNA. TRBV12-1 is deemed a pseudogene. The CDR3 is 15 amino acids. CDR3 DNA: TGCGCCAGCAGCTCACAGGTCTCTGGGGCCAACGTCCTGACTTTC. Translation gives CASSSQVSGANVLTF.

CDR3 nucleotide sequence: TGTGCCAGCAGCTTAATGGCGGGGGGAAGGAATGAGCAGTTCTTC. It codes for CASSLMAGGRNEQFF. The chain has TRBV7-8 and TRBJ2-1; TRBD2 matches at 8 bases. Germline trimming cut 2 bases from V and 7 bases from J; bases unmatched to any gene: 7. Germline CDR1 SGHVS, CDR2 FQNEAQ. CDR3 size: 15 residues.

Here the CDR3 DNA reads TGTGCCAGCAGCCTCCTGGGGGAAGAGTTCTTC. Protein product: CASSLLGEEFF. The rearrangement uses TRBV6-5 and TRBJ2-1; D possibly uses TRBD1 or TRBD2 (5 bases each). Germline values: CDR1 MNHEY, CDR2 SVGAGI. V was clipped by 6 bases and J by 14 bases, with 14 bases between them. CDR3 length: 11 amino acids.

CDR3 sequence reads: CSVGSTGYYEQYF. The CDR3 nucleotides are TGCAGCGTTGGGTCGACAGGTTACTACGAGCAGTACTTC. This chain uses TRBV29-1 with TRBJ2-7, with a possible D match to TRBD1 (6 bases). The V end lost 4 bases, the J end lost 3 bases, and 13 bases lay between the germline ends. The length of the CDR3 is 13 residues. Germline CDR1 reads SQVTM; CDR2 reads ANQGSEA.

The gene calls are TRBV29-1 and TRBJ1-1; D uncertain. Germline CDR1 is SQVTM and CDR2 is ANQGSEA. V gave up 2 bases and J gave up 3 bases, with 10 bases separating them. The CDR3 extends over 13 amino acids. The CDR3 region has the DNA TGCAGCGTTGAAAAAATGGCAGACACTGAAGCTTTCTTT. It codes for CSVEKMADTEAFF.

This chain's CDR3 is CASSVTGGYNSPLHF. The CDR3 bases are TGCGCCAGCAGCGTCACAGGGGGCTATAATTCACCCCTCCACTTT. The gene calls are TRBV5-1 and TRBJ1-6; 8 positions match TRBD1. The CDR3 runs to 15 residues. Per germline, CDR1 SGHRS and CDR2 YFSETQ. Trimming cost V 4 bases and J 3 bases; bases outside gene matches: 3.

With respect to this clonotype: The junction shows a germline mismatch at one end, possibly a read error. The J gene is TRBJ2-5, the V gene TRBV20-1; the D gene is possibly TRBD2 (7 bases). Germline loops: CDR1 DFQATT, CDR2 SNEGSKA (reference sequence). This CDR3 is 17 amino acids long. The CDR3: CSARDRLRGPAGETQYF. CDR3 in DNA: TGTAGTGCTAGAGATCGGCTGCGGGGGCCTGCCGGTGAGACCCAGTACTTC.